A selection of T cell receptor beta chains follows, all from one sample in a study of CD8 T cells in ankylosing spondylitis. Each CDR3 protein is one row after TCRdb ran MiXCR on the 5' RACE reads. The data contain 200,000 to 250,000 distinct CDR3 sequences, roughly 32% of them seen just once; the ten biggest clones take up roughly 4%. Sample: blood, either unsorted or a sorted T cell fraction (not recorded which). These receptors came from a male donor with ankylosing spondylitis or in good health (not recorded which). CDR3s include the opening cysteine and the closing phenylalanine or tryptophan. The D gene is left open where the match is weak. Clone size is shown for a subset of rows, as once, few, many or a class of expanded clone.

CDR3: CASSQSLGTDTQYF
DNA: TGCGCCAGCAGCCAGTCCCTGGGCACAGATACGCAGTATTTT
size: -
D: -
V: TRBV5-1
J: TRBJ2-3

CDR3: CASSLQVSDEQYF
DNA: TGTGCCAGCAGCTTGCAGGTCTCGGACGAGCAGTACTTC
size: -
D: -
V: TRBV5-6
J: TRBJ2-7

CDR3: CASSIQGTSYEQYF
DNA: TGTGCCAGCAGTATACAGGGAACTTCCTACGAGCAGTACTTC
size: once
D: -
V: TRBV27
J: TRBJ2-7

CDR3: CSVKGRLNEKLFF
DNA: TGCAGCGTTAAAGGACGGCTTAATGAAAAACTGTTTTTT
size: few
D: -
V: TRBV29-1
J: TRBJ1-4

CDR3: CASTLGLPYEQYF
DNA: TGTGCCAGCACCCTCGGACTACCCTACGAGCAGTACTTC
size: -
D: -
V: TRBV12-3/TRBV12-4
J: TRBJ2-7

CDR3: CAISESGLAAEQYF
DNA: TGTGCCATCAGTGAGTCCGGGCTAGCTGCCGAGCAGTACTTC
size: few
D: -
V: TRBV10-3
J: TRBJ2-7

CDR3: CASSFSVSRQQYF
DNA: TGTGCCAGCAGTTTTTCCGTGTCGCGGCAGCAGTACTTC
size: few
D: -
V: TRBV12-3/TRBV12-4
J: TRBJ2-7

CDR3: CASSLTATRGNNEKLFF
DNA: TGTGCCAGCAGCCTGACGGCAACTCGGGGAAATAATGAAAAACTGTTTTTT
size: -
D: -
V: TRBV7-8
J: TRBJ1-4

CDR3: CSVEMDTEAFF
DNA: TGCAGCGTTGAGATGGACACTGAAGCTTTCTTT
size: many
D: -
V: TRBV29-1
J: TRBJ1-1

CDR3: CASSFLVGELFF
DNA: TGTGCCAGCAGCTTCTTAGTGGGGGAGCTGTTTTTT
size: -
D: -
V: TRBV7-2
J: TRBJ2-2

CDR3: CASSLLRTAGYGYTF
DNA: TGTGCCAGCAGCTTACTCCGGACAGCGGGGTATGGCTACACCTTC
size: few
D: -
V: TRBV7-9
J: TRBJ1-2

CDR3: CASSYLHAGRFGAIMNTGELFF
DNA: TGTGCCAGCAGTTATCTTCATGCCGGGCGCTTCGGGGCTATAATGAACACCGGGGAGCTGTTTTTT
size: once
D: -
V: TRBV6-2/TRBV6-3
J: TRBJ2-2

CDR3: CASSLAGTANTGELFF
DNA: TGTGCCAGCAGCTTGGCCGGGACAGCGAACACCGGGGAGCTGTTTTTT
size: -
D: TRBD1
V: TRBV5-5
J: TRBJ2-2

CDR3: CSAIGRGWRLGANVLTF
DNA: TGCAGTGCTATCGGCAGGGGCTGGCGTCTCGGGGCCAACGTCCTGACTTTC
size: -
D: -
V: TRBV20-1
J: TRBJ2-6

CDR3: CSVEVVRGVLYF
DNA: TGCAGCGTTGAAGTGGTCCGAGGGGTATTGTACTTC
size: -
D: -
V: TRBV29-1
J: TRBJ2-7

CDR3: CSARAGTEAFF
DNA: TGCAGTGCTAGAGCAGGAACTGAAGCTTTCTTT
size: -
D: -
V: TRBV20-1
J: TRBJ1-1

CDR3: CSATQLPPYEQYF
DNA: TGCAGTGCGACACAACTGCCCCCCTACGAGCAGTACTTC
size: few
D: -
V: TRBV20-1
J: TRBJ2-7

CDR3: CSARFGGAYNEQFF
DNA: TGCAGTGCTAGATTCGGTGGGGCCTACAATGAGCAGTTCTTC
size: few
D: -
V: TRBV20-1
J: TRBJ2-1

CDR3: CASSPSRVRFEKLFF
DNA: TGTGCCAGCAGTCCGTCCCGGGTCAGATTTGAAAAACTGTTTTTT
size: few
D: -
V: TRBV27
J: TRBJ1-4

CDR3: CASSSPQGKTRSYNSPLHF
DNA: TGTGCCAGCAGTTCACCACAGGGGAAGACAAGGTCCTATAATTCACCCCTCCACTTT
size: few
D: TRBD1
V: TRBV6-5
J: TRBJ1-6

CDR3: CASRKRGGSLDTQYF
DNA: TGTGCCAGCAGGAAGCGGGGGGGTTCCCTAGATACGCAGTATTTT
size: -
D: TRBD2
V: TRBV12-3/TRBV12-4
J: TRBJ2-3

CDR3: CASSLAAGGPNEQFF
DNA: TGTGCCAGCAGCTTAGCAGCGGGGGGGCCTAATGAGCAGTTCTTC
size: few
D: TRBD2
V: TRBV7-2
J: TRBJ2-1

CDR3: CSGLQGANIQYF
DNA: TGCAGCGGCCTACAGGGTGCAAACATTCAGTACTTC
size: few
D: -
V: TRBV29-1
J: TRBJ2-4

CDR3: CSAKAEDPRTDTQYF
DNA: TGCAGTGCTAAGGCTGAGGATCCCCGCACAGATACGCAGTATTTT
size: -
D: -
V: TRBV20-1
J: TRBJ2-3

CDR3: CASSLPGPNEQYF
DNA: TGTGCCAGCAGCCTCCCGGGGCCCAACGAGCAGTACTTC
size: -
D: -
V: TRBV7-9
J: TRBJ2-7

CDR3: CSASVYSRWGNQPQHF
DNA: TGCAGTGCGTCTGTGTACAGCCGCTGGGGCAATCAGCCCCAGCATTTT
size: -
D: -
V: TRBV20-1
J: TRBJ1-5

CDR3: CSARAPGLGSEQFF
DNA: TGCAGTGCTAGGGCCCCGGGACTAGGCAGTGAGCAGTTCTTC
size: -
D: TRBD2
V: TRBV20-1
J: TRBJ2-1

CDR3: CASSYTGGRGETQYF
DNA: TGTGCCAGCAGTTACACCGGGGGCCGGGGAGAGACCCAGTACTTC
size: -
D: -
V: TRBV6-5
J: TRBJ2-5

CDR3: CASSYSRVTSYEQYF
DNA: TGTGCCAGCAGTTACTCCAGGGTCACCTCCTACGAGCAGTACTTC
size: few
D: -
V: TRBV6-5
J: TRBJ2-7

CDR3: CASRGVQTDTQYF
DNA: TGTGCCAGCAGGGGGGTTCAGACAGATACGCAGTATTTT
size: -
D: -
V: TRBV12-3/TRBV12-4
J: TRBJ2-3

CDR3: CASSPWTSGGNEQFF
DNA: TGTGCCAGCAGCCCCTGGACTAGCGGGGGCAATGAGCAGTTCTTC
size: few
D: TRBD2
V: TRBV2
J: TRBJ2-1

CDR3: CSAGSLGGGADTQYF
DNA: TGCAGTGCCGGGTCTCTAGGAGGGGGTGCAGATACGCAGTATTTT
size: many
D: -
V: TRBV20-1
J: TRBJ2-3